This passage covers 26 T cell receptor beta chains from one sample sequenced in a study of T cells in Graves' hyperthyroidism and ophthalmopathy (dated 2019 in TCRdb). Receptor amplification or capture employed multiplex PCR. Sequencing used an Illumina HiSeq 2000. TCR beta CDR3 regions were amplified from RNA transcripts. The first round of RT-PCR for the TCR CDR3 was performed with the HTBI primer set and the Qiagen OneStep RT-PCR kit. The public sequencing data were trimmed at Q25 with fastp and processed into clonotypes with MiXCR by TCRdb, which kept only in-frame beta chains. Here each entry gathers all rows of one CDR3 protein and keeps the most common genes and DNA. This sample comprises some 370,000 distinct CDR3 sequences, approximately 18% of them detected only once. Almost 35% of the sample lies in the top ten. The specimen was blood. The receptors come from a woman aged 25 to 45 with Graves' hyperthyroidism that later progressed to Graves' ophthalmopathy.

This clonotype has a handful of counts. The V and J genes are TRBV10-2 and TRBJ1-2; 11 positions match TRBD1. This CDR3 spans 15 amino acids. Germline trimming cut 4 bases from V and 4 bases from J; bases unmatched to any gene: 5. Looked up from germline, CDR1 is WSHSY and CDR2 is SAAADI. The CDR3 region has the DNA TGCGCCAGCAGTGGGTCCGGGACAGGGGGCTATGGCTACACCTTC. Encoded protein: CASSGSGTGGYGYTF.

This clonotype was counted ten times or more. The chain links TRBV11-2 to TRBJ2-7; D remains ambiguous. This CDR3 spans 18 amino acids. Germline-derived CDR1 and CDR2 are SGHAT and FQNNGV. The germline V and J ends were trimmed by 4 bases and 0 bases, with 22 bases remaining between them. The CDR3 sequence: CASSSLNIVGLSSYEQYF. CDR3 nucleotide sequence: TGTGCCAGCAGCTCACTCAACATTGTCGGGTTGAGCTCCTACGAGCAGTACTTC.

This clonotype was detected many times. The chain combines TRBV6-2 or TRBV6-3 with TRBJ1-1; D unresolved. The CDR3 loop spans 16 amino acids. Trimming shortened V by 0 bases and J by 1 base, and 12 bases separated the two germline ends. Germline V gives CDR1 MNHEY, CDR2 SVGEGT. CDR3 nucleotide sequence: TGTGCCAGCAGTTACTCGATAGTCGGCGGGAACACTGAAGCTTTCTTT. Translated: CASSYSIVGGNTEAFF.

The CDR3 region is CAWSVGHLAQYF. The CDR3, as DNA: TGTGCCTGGAGTGTAGGACACTTAGCGCAGTATTTT. V is TRBV30 and J is TRBJ2-3; weak D call: TRBD1 (5 bases). Trimming pared 0 bases from V and 10 bases from J, leaving 11 bases between. CDR3 length equals 12 residues. From germline, CDR1 is GTSNPN and CDR2 SVGIG (reference sequence). The full variable domain, in which reference TRBV30 and TRBJ2-3 provide the parts outside the CDR3, is SQTIHQWPATLVQPVGSPLSLECTVEGTSNPNLYWYRQAAGRGLQLLFYSVGIGQISSEVPQNLSASRPQDRQFILSSKKLLLSDSGFYLCAWSVGHLAQYFGPGTRLTVL.

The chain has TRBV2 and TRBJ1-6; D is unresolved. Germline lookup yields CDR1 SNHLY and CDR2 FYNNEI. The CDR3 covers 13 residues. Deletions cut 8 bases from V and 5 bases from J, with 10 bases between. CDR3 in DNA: TGTGCCAGCCACTGGGATCATAATTCACCCCTCCACTTT. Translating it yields CASHWDHNSPLHF.

In DNA, the CDR3 is TGTGCCAGCAGCTGGGGACGATTTGAAGCTTTCTTT. Its protein is CASSWGRFEAFF. The rearrangement uses TRBV5-4 and TRBJ1-1; TRBD1 is a possible D gene (5 bases). CDR1 SGHNT and CDR2 YYREEE come from the germline V gene (reference sequence). Trimming shortened V by 3 bases and J by 7 bases, and 10 bases separated the two germline ends. This CDR3 region has 12 residues.

CDR3 sequence reads: CASSVGRGRDLQFF. The CDR3 DNA reads TGTGCCAGCAGCGTCGGCCGAGGGAGAGACCTTCAGTTCTTC. The rearrangement joins TRBV9 to TRBJ2-1; possible D gene TRBD2, 5 bases. Trimming pared 2 bases from V and 13 bases from J, leaving 19 bases between. The germline gives CDR1 SGDLS, CDR2 YYNGEE. The CDR3 consists of 14 residues.

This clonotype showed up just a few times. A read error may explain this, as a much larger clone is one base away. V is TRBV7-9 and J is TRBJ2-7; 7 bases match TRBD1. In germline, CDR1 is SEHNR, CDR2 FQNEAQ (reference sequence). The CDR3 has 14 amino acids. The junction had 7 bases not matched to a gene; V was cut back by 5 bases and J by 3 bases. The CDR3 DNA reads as TGTGCCAGCAGCCTTGAAGACAGGGACTACGAGCAGTACTTC. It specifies CASSLEDRDYEQYF.

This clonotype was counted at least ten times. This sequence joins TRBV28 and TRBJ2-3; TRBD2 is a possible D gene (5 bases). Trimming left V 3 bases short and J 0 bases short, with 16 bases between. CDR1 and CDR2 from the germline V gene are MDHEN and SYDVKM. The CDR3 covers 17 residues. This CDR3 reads CASSFKVGGTSTDTQYF. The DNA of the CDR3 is TGTGCCAGCAGTTTTAAAGTCGGAGGAACTAGCACAGATACGCAGTATTTT.

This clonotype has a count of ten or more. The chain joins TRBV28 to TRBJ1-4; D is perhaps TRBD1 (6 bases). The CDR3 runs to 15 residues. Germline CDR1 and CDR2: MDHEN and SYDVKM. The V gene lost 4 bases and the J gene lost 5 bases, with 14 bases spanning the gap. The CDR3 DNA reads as TGTGCCAGCAGTTCCCCCAGGGGTGGCAATGAAAAACTGTTTTTT. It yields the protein CASSSPRGGNEKLFF.

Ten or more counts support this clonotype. This CDR3 reads CASSLIRLAGGLGNEQFF. The DNA for the CDR3 is TGTGCCAGCAGTTTAATTCGGCTAGCGGGAGGGTTGGGAAATGAGCAGTTCTTC. This chain links TRBV27 with TRBJ2-1, with 12 positions matching TRBD2. The germline V gene has CDR1 MNHEY and CDR2 SMNVEV (reference sequence). V lost 2 bases and J lost 7; bases outside the gene matches: 12. The CDR3 has 18 amino acids.

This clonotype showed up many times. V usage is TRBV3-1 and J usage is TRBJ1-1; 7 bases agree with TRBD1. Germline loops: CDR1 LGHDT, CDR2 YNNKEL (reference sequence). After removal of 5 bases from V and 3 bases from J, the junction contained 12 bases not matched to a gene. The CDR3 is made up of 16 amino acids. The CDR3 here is CASSSEPGTADTEAFF. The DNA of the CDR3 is TGTGCCAGCAGCTCAGAGCCTGGGACAGCCGACACTGAAGCTTTCTTT.

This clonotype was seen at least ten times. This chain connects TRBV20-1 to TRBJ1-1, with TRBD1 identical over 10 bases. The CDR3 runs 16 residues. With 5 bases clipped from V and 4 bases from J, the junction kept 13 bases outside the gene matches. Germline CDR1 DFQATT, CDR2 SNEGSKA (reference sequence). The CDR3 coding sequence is TGCAGTGCTCCCCCCCAGGGACAGGGGATCCGCACTGAAGCTTTCTTT. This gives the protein CSAPPQGQGIRTEAFF.

The CDR3 loop reads CASRQFMNTEAFF. As DNA, the CDR3 is TGTGCCAGCCGACAGTTTATGAACACTGAAGCTTTCTTT. The chain is built from TRBV3-1 and TRBJ1-1; tentative D call: TRBD1 (5 bases). The CDR3 spans 13 residues. Germline CDR1 LGHDT, CDR2 YNNKEL (reference sequence). Trimming removed 8 bases from V and 0 bases from J, with 10 bases in between.

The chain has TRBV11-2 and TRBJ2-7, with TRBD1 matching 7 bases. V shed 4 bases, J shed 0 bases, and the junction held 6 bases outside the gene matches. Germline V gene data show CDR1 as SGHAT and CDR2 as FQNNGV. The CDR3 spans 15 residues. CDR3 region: CASSSTRQGSYEQYF. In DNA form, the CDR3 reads TGTGCCAGCAGCTCGACTCGACAGGGCTCCTACGAGCAGTACTTC.

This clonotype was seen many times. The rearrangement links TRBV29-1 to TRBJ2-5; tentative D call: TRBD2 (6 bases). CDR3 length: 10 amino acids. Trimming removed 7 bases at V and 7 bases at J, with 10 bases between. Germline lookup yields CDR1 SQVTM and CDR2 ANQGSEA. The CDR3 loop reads CSGLEGTQYF. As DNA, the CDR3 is TGCAGCGGACTAGAAGGGACCCAGTACTTC.

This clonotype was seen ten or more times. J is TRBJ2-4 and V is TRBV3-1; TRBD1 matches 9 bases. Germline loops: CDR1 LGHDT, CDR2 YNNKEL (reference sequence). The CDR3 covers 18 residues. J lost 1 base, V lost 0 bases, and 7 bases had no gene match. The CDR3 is CASSQDRTGVFAKNIQYF. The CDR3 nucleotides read TGTGCCAGCAGCCAAGATCGGACAGGGGTGTTCGCCAAAAACATTCAGTACTTC.

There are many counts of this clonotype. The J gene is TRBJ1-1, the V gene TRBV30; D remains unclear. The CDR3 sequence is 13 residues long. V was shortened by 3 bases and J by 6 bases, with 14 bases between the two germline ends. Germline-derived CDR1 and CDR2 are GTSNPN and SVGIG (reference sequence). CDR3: CAWSEFVGAEAFF. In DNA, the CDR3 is TGTGCCTGGAGCGAGTTCGTTGGGGCTGAAGCTTTCTTT.

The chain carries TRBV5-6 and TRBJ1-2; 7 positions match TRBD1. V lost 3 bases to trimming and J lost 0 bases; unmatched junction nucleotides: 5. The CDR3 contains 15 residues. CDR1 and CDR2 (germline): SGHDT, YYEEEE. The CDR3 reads CASSYGTAPNYGYTF. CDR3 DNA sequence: TGTGCCAGCAGCTATGGGACAGCCCCTAACTATGGCTACACCTTC.

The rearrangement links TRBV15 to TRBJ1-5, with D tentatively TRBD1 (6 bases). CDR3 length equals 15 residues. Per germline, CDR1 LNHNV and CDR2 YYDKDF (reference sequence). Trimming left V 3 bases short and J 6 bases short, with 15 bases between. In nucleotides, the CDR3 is TGTGCCACCAGCAGTGGGCTAACAGGGAGTCAGCCCCAGCATTTT. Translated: CATSSGLTGSQPQHF.

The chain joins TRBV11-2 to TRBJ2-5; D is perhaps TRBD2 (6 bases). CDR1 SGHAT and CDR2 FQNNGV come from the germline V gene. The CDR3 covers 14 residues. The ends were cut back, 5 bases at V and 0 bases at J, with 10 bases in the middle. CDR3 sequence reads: CASSRDWDQETQYF. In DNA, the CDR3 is TGTGCCAGCAGCCGGGACTGGGACCAAGAGACCCAGTACTTC.

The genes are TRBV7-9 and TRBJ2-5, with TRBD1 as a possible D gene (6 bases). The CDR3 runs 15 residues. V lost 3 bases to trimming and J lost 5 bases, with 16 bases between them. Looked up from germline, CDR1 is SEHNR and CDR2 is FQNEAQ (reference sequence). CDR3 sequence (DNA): TGTGCCAGCAGCTTGGGAGCAGGGGTGTGGGAGACCCAGTACTTC. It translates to CASSLGAGVWETQYF.

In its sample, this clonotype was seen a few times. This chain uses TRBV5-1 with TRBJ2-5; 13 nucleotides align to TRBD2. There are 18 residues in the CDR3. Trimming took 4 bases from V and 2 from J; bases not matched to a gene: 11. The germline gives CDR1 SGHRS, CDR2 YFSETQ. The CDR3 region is CASSLGTSGENSQETQYF. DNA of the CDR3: TGCGCCAGCAGCCTCGGGACTAGCGGGGAAAACTCGCAAGAGACCCAGTACTTC.

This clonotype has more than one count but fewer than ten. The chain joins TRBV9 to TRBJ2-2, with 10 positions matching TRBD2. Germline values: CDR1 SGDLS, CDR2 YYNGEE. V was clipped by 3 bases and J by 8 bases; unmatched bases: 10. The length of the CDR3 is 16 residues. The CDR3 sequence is CASSGESSGGFGELFF. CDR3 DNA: TGTGCCAGCAGCGGGGAATCTAGCGGGGGCTTTGGGGAGCTGTTTTTT. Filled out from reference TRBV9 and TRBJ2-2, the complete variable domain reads DSGVTQTPKHLITATGQRVTLRCSPRSGDLSVYWYQQSLDQGLQFLIQYYNGEERAKGNILERFSAQQFPDLHSELNLSSLELGDSALYFCASSGESSGGFGELFFGEGSRLTVL.

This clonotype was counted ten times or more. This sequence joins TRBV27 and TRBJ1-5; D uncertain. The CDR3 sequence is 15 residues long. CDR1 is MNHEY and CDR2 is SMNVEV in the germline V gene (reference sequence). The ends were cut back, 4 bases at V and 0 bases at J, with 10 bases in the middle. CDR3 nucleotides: TGTGCCAGCAGTTCGATTTCAGGTAGCAATCAGCCCCAGCATTTT. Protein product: CASSSISGSNQPQHF.

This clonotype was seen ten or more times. The CDR3 is CSARDVAGRGVEQFF. The CDR3 region has the DNA TGCAGTGCTAGAGATGTGGCGGGAAGGGGCGTGGAGCAGTTCTTC. The chain is built from TRBV20-1 and TRBJ2-1; D may be TRBD2 (6 bases). V dropped 0 bases and J dropped 10 bases, with 19 bases sitting between them. Germline V gene sequence: CDR1 DFQATT, CDR2 SNEGSKA (reference sequence). This CDR3 contains 15 residues.